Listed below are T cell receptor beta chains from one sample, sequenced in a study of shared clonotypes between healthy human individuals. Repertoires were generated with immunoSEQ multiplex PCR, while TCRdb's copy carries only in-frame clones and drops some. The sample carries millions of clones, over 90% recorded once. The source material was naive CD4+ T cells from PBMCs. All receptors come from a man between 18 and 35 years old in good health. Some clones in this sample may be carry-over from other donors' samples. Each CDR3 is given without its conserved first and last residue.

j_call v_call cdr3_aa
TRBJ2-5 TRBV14 ASSQVAGVEETQY
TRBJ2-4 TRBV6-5 ASSPGRENIQY
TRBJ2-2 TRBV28 ASRPNRGYTGELF
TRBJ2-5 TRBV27 ASSLWDGEETQY
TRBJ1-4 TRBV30 AWSLGQGSEKLF
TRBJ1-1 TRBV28 ASSPRINTEAF
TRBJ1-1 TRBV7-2 ASSLVWGGNTEAF
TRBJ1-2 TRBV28 ASSRPDRGRYGYT
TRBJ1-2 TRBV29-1 SVTGTGYGYT
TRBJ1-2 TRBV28 ASSLGTVVGGYT
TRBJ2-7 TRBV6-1 ASIDRAGSYEQY
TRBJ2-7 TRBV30 AWSVWDTLREQY
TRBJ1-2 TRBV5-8 ASSFGQPSGGYT
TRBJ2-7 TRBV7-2 ASSLGQFSYEQY
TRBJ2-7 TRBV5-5 ASSLLFLPKVGHEQY
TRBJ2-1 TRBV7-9 ASSLSAQAQQF